The 20 T cell receptor beta chains presented below share a single source sample, sequenced in a study of CD8+ T cells in alopecia areata. RNA extraction was followed by reverse transcription into cDNA, which acted as the sequencing template. Clones were sequenced by immunoSEQ multiplex PCR, and TCRdb holds only the in-frame ones, with some missing. The sample lists about 99,000 clones, roughly 50% occurring once. Material for sequencing was CD4+ T cells sorted from blood. These receptors were collected from a human donor in good health.

This clone was observed a single time. The V and J genes are TRBV6-5 and TRBJ2-7; the match to TRBD1 covers 8 bases. Germline CDR1 and CDR2: MNHEY and SVGAGI. J was trimmed by 5 bases and V by 6 bases; bases with no gene match: 9. The CDR3 is 14 amino acids. The CDR3 region has the DNA TGTGCCAGCAGAGGACAGGGCGGTCCAAACGAGCAGTACTTC. This gives the protein CASRGQGGPNEQYF.

This clone has at least ten counts. This chain links TRBV4-1 with TRBJ1-1, with D unresolved. Trimming removed 1 base from V and 3 bases from J, with 3 bases in between. The CDR3 has 12 residues. Per germline, CDR1 MGHRA and CDR2 YSYEKL. The CDR3 region is CASSQAYTEAFF. DNA for the CDR3: TGCGCCAGCAGCCAAGCGTACACTGAAGCTTTCTTT.

This clone was seen only once. The genes are TRBV27 and TRBJ1-5, with no clear D. This CDR3 is 18 amino acids long. V lost 5 bases to trimming and J lost 4 bases, with 24 bases between them. Germline V gene data show CDR1 as MNHEY and CDR2 as SMNVEV (reference sequence). CDR3 region: CASSGLADGVSPNQPQHF. DNA of the CDR3: TGTGCCAGCAGTGGACTGGCGGACGGGGTTTCTCCTAATCAGCCCCAGCATTTT.

This clone was seen a few times. V usage is TRBV19 and J usage is TRBJ2-5, with D possibly matching TRBD2 (6 bases). This CDR3 comprises 14 residues. CDR1 and CDR2 from the germline V gene are LNHDA and SQIVND (reference sequence). Trimming removed 4 bases from V and 0 bases from J, with 9 bases in between. Written as DNA, the CDR3 is TGTGCCAGTAGTAGGGACTTTTACCAAGAGACCCAGTACTTC. Amino acid sequence: CASSRDFYQETQYF.

The rearrangement joins TRBV15 to TRBJ2-6; D call uncertain. Trimming took 4 bases from V and 2 from J, leaving 3 bases between them. CDR1 and CDR2 from the germline V gene are LNHNV and YYDKDF (reference sequence). The CDR3 is 13 residues long. CDR3 in DNA: TGTGCCACCAGCATCCCTGGGGCCAACGTCCTGACTTTC. Translating gives CATSIPGANVLTF. Supplemented by reference TRBV15 and TRBJ2-6, the full variable domain reads DAMVIQNPRYQVTQFGKPVTLSCSQTLNHNVMYWYQQKSSQAPKLLFHYYDKDFNNEADTPDNFQSRRPNTSFCFLDIRSPGLGDTAMYLCATSIPGANVLTFGAGSRLTVL.

With respect to this clone: In the same sample, other DNA sequences code for this CDR3. V is TRBV29-1 and J is TRBJ2-3; no clear D. This CDR3 is built from 11 residues. In germline, CDR1 is SQVTM, CDR2 ANQGSEA. The V end lost 4 bases, the J end lost 0 bases, and 2 bases lay between the germline ends. CDR3 sequence: CSVASTDTQYF. CDR3 nucleotides: TGCAGCGTTGCTAGCACAGATACGCAGTATTTT.

This chain connects TRBV30 to TRBJ1-2; unclear D gene. The CDR3 sequence is 12 residues long. Germline V gives CDR1 GTSNPN, CDR2 SVGIG (reference sequence). V was shortened by 4 bases and J by 2 bases, with 8 bases between the two germline ends. The chain's CDR3 is CAWMAPNYGYTF. CDR3 sequence (DNA): TGTGCCTGGATGGCACCAAACTATGGCTACACCTTC.

The V gene is TRBV7-9, the J gene TRBJ2-3; 10 nucleotides match TRBD2. After removal of 5 bases from V and 1 base from J, the junction contained 3 bases not matched to a gene. The CDR3 sequence is 15 residues long. Germline CDR1 is SEHNR and CDR2 is FQNEAQ (reference sequence). The CDR3: CASSPGTSGTDTQYF. Here the CDR3 DNA reads TGTGCCAGCAGCCCTGGGACTAGCGGCACAGATACGCAGTATTTT.

The chain recombines TRBV29-1 with TRBJ2-7, with D perhaps matching TRBD1 (6 bases). CDR3 size: 12 residues. Trimming took off 2 bases at V and 9 bases at J, with 14 bases between the two ends. Per the germline V gene, CDR1 is SQVTM and CDR2 is ANQGSEA. The chain's CDR3 is CSVETGSQVQYF. The DNA for the CDR3 is TGCAGCGTTGAAACAGGGTCCCAGGTGCAGTACTTC.

The V call is TRBV5-1, the J call TRBJ1-6; D gene ambiguous. Germline loops: CDR1 SGHRS, CDR2 YFSETQ. V shed 2 bases and J shed 10 bases, with 13 bases lying between them. The CDR3 extends over 14 amino acids. CDR3 coding DNA: TGCGCCAGCAGCTTAAGGCGGCCGGGGTCACCCCTCCACTTT. Translated: CASSLRRPGSPLHF. The full variable domain, with the rest looked up from reference TRBV5-1 and TRBJ1-6, is KAGVTQTPRYLIKTRGQQVTLSCSPISGHRSVSWYQQTPGQGLQFLFEYFSETQRNKGNFPGRFSGRQFSNSRSEMNVSTLELGDSALYLCASSLRRPGSPLHFGNGTRLTVT.

The V gene is TRBV13, the J gene TRBJ2-7, with TRBD1 as a possible D gene (6 bases). The CDR3 extends over 13 amino acids. Looked up from germline, CDR1 is PRHDT and CDR2 is FYEKMQ (reference sequence). Trimming took 4 bases from V and 1 from J, leaving 8 bases between them. CDR3 DNA: TGTGCCAGCAGCTCTGGACAGTCCTACGAGCAGTACTTC. Translated: CASSSGQSYEQYF.

The rearrangement uses TRBV30 and TRBJ1-1; no reliable D call. CDR1 and CDR2 from the germline V gene are GTSNPN and SVGIG (reference sequence). With 0 bases removed from V and 5 bases from J, the gap between germline ends came to 7 bases. CDR3 length equals 12 residues. CDR3 in DNA: TGTGCCTGGAGTGTATCGCGTACTGAAGCTTTCTTT. The encoded protein is CAWSVSRTEAFF.

The chain has TRBV29-1 and TRBJ1-2; D is unclear. Between the trimmed V and J ends, which lost 4 bases and 8 bases, there was a span of 11 bases. Germline V gene lookup returns CDR1 SQVTM and CDR2 ANQGSEA. The CDR3 is made up of 11 amino acids. The CDR3 coding sequence is TGCAGCGTTGTCTGGGCGAAAGGCTACACCTTC. Translation: CSVVWAKGYTF.

The chain is built from TRBV19 and TRBJ2-1; maybe TRBD1 (6 bases). Germline V gene sequence: CDR1 LNHDA, CDR2 SQIVND (reference sequence). Trimming took 3 bases from V and 13 from J, leaving 13 bases between them. This CDR3 region has 12 residues. DNA for the CDR3: TGTGCCAGTAGTATGTGGTCAGGGGACCAGTTCTTC. The encoded protein is CASSMWSGDQFF. Full variable domain (outside the CDR3, taken from reference TRBV19 and TRBJ2-1): DGGITQSPKYLFRKEGQNVTLSCEQNLNHDAMYWYRQDPGQGLRLIYYSQIVNDFQKGDIAEGYSVSREKKESFPLTVTSAQKNPTAFYLCASSMWSGDQFFGPGTRLTVL.

This chain uses TRBV14 with TRBJ1-2; D not resolved. There are 13 residues in the CDR3. Germline V CDR1 and CDR2: SGHDN, FVKESK. V shed 6 bases and J shed 0 bases, with 8 bases lying between them. In nucleotides, the CDR3 is TGTGCCAGCAGTCAACGTACTAACTATGGCTACACCTTC. Amino acid sequence: CASSQRTNYGYTF.

The J gene is TRBJ2-5, the V gene TRBV29-1; 7 bases align to TRBD1. V was clipped by 1 base and J by 2 bases; unmatched bases: 10. Germline values: CDR1 SQVTM, CDR2 ANQGSEA. The CDR3 has 16 residues. This CDR3 is CSVEGTGETTQETQYF. DNA for the CDR3: TGCAGCGTTGAAGGGACAGGAGAAACTACTCAAGAGACCCAGTACTTC.

V gene TRBV18 combines with J gene TRBJ1-1, with D possibly being TRBD1 (5 bases). V lost 6 bases, J lost 1 base, and 9 bases lay in between. The CDR3 contains 13 residues. CDR1 and CDR2 from the germline V gene are KGHSH and LQKENI. As DNA, the CDR3 is TGTGCCAGCTCCCTAGGGGCGAACACTGAAGCTTTCTTT. Residues: CASSLGANTEAFF.

The chain is built from TRBV7-9 and TRBJ1-5; D is uncertain. This CDR3 region has 17 residues. Germline V lookup: CDR1 SEHNR, CDR2 FQNEAQ (reference sequence). Trimming removed 1 base from V and 4 bases from J, with 17 bases in between. The CDR3 loop reads CASSLDGRGLRNQPQHF. In nucleotides, the CDR3 is TGTGCCAGCAGCTTAGATGGGCGAGGCTTGCGGAATCAGCCCCAGCATTTT.

This clone turned up a few times. The chain carries TRBV10-3 and TRBJ1-2; weak D call: TRBD1 (5 bases). This CDR3 is 11 amino acids long. Germline V gives CDR1 ENHRY, CDR2 SYGVKD. Trimming took 2 bases from V and 8 from J, leaving 6 bases between them. The CDR3 sequence is CAISERDGYTF. CDR3 sequence (DNA): TGTGCCATCAGTGAGAGGGACGGCTACACCTTC.

The table lists this clone with a few counts. This chain joins TRBV7-2 and TRBJ1-6; tentative D call: TRBD1 (6 bases). V lost 3 bases and J 7 bases, leaving 13 bases between the germline ends. The CDR3 consists of 15 residues. Germline-derived CDR1 and CDR2 are SGHTA and FQGNSA. In DNA, the CDR3 is TGTGCCAGCAGCTTTTCCGGGACACCGAATTCACCCCTCCACTTT. Its protein is CASSFSGTPNSPLHF. Together with reference TRBV7-2 and TRBJ1-6, the CDR3 gives the full variable domain: GAGVSQSPSNKVTEKGKDVELRCDPISGHTALYWYRQSLGQGLEFLIYFQGNSAPDKSGLPSDRFSAERTGGSVSTLTIQRTQQEDSAVYLCASSFSGTPNSPLHFGNGTRLTVT.